At least ten counts were recorded for the clone carrying this T cell receptor beta chain. Its target is not known. The sample comes from a study of early T cells in non-severe SARS-CoV-2 infection. For the study at large: Chains from this unsorted whole-blood bulk RNA could not be paired.

Notes on the study in general: VDJdb matching favored anti-spike CD8 responses, missing private and CD4 specificities.

Each single cDNA molecule received a unique molecular identifier. TCRdb fed the 5' RACE reads into MiXCR, producing one record per CDR3 protein. There are about 45,000 distinct CDR3 sequences in the sample; over 9% occur only once, and approximately 15% lies in the top ten. The sequenced material came from whole blood. The sequence was obtained from an adult who was a healthcare worker with PCR-confirmed SARS-CoV-2 infection or an uninfected control (not recorded which).

The CDR3 region is CSVDSGYTF. The CDR3 DNA reads TGCAGCGTTGATAGTGGCTACACCTTC. The chain uses TRBV29-1 and TRBJ1-2; D gene ambiguous. V shed 3 bases and J shed 7 bases, with 3 bases lying between them. Germline loops: CDR1 SQVTM, CDR2 ANQGSEA. The CDR3 consists of 9 residues.